The clone carrying this T cell receptor (beta chain) was counted a single time. This specimen comes from a study of OX40 agonist ivuxolimab in advanced cancers. Whole-study context: Head and neck, renal cell, melanoma or hepatocellular carcinoma were the cancers that dose-escalation patients had. The group had a mean age of approximately 60 years, ranged from about 20 to 79, and was 82.7% male. Patients with prior anti-PD-1, anti-PD-L1 or anti-CTLA-4 therapy were eligible; about 40% had some.

Method: immunoSEQ multiplex PCR; TCRdb's copy keeps in-frame clones and lacks some. The repertoire includes 77,000 or so clones, about 90% of them detected once, and around 2% sits in the top ten. CDR1 is MDHEN and CDR2 is SYDVKM in the germline V gene. V lost 4 bases and J 4 bases, leaving 22 bases between the germline ends. The CDR3 is made up of 17 amino acids. Material: CD4+ or CD8+ T cells sorted from blood, obtained in a trial of the OX40 agonist ivuxolimab. This chain links TRBV28 with TRBJ1-2; D unresolved. This clonotype was obtained from an adult with an advanced solid tumor such as melanoma, head and neck, liver or kidney cancer. CDR3 nucleotide sequence: TGTGCCAGCAGTTCGCCGCAGGACCTGGGCCTAATCTATGGCTACACCTTC. The encoded protein is CASSSPQDLGLIYGYTF.